The clone carrying this T cell receptor beta chain has only one observation. The record originates from a study of shared T cell receptors in the human thymus. Sequencing used immunoSEQ multiplex PCR; TCRdb keeps in-frame clones, though not all of them. The sample lists roughly 560,000 clones, about 84% occurring once. V shed 4 bases and J 4 bases; nucleotides not matched to a gene: 6. This CDR3 comprises 16 residues. The germline V gene has CDR1 SGHRS and CDR2 YFSETQ. This sample was also put to use in a study of human thymus T cells. That paper notes: Immunologically healthy infants in Finland undergoing congenital heart defect surgery were the donors. Thymus tissue was removed during corrective cardiac surgery. Related research has reported that thymic repertoires overlap highly among unrelated individuals.

The V gene is TRBV5-1, the J gene TRBJ2-7, with 15 bases that match TRBD2. This receptor was identified in a boy under two years old with a congenital heart defect. Sequencing input: thymocytes. The CDR3 DNA follows: TGCGCCAGCAGCGAAGGACTAGCGGGAGGGAGATACGAGCAGTACTTC. Protein: CASSEGLAGGRYEQYF.